This TCR beta chain was sequenced in a study of cytomegalovirus exposure and HLA in healthy donors. CDR1 and CDR2 (germline): SGHRS, YFSETQ. The CDR3 extends over 18 amino acids. Trimming took 2 bases from V and 4 from J; bases not matched to a gene: 11. These donors were members of the roughly 120-subject validation cohort, a group separate from the approximately 700-subject first cohort. General study findings and limits: One later analysis, an examination of the 120 or so validation repertoires, found that first-cohort TCR clusters tended to co-occur in them. Some TCR beta chains (164 of them) were listed as cytomegalovirus-associated. Both high specificity and high sensitivity reportedly marked the classifier's diagnosis of cytomegalovirus status.

Worth noting for this clone: Its antigen is unknown.

Repertoires were generated with immunoSEQ multiplex PCR, while TCRdb's copy carries only in-frame clones and drops some. The sample yields about 220,000 clones, around nine tenths seen once. Sequenced: PBMCs. This TCR was recovered from a woman aged 18-30 years in good health and CMV-seronegative. This rearrangement joins TRBV5-1 to TRBJ2-1; TRBD2 matches 11 bases. CDR3 in DNA: TGCGCCAGCAGCTTCTTGGGTAGCGGGAGGGGCGAATACAATGAGCAGTTCTTC. This sequence encodes CASSFLGSGRGEYNEQFF.